A selection of T cell receptor beta chains follows, all from one sample in a study of shared clonotypes between healthy human individuals. Profiled with immunoSEQ multiplex PCR; TCRdb holds only in-frame clones, not every one. Among about 680,000 clones listed, roughly 94% were seen once. The sequenced sample consisted of naive CD8+ T cells sorted from blood. The receptors were gathered from a man aged 30 to 39 in good health. Both conserved end residues are part of each CDR3. A D gene is named only where the DNA matches it firmly. For some rows the clone size is stated as once, few or many, or as a class when expanded; others skip it.

>TRBJ2-2|NA|TRBV7-9|few
TGTGCCAGCAGCTTACAGGCCCCCACCGGGGAGCTGTTTTTT
CASSLQAPTGELFF
>TRBJ2-7|TRBD1|TRBV7-6|NA
TGTGCCAGCAGCCCGGGGACAGGGGGCACCGCGTTCTACGAGCAGTACTTC
CASSPGTGGTAFYEQYF
>TRBJ2-1|NA|TRBV6-5|once
TGTGCCAGCAGTCCGCGTCCCTACAATGAGCAGTTCTTC
CASSPRPYNEQFF
>TRBJ2-7|TRBD2|TRBV7-2|NA
TGTGCCAGCAGCCCCTTGGGACTAGTCGAGCAGTACTTC
CASSPLGLVEQYF
>TRBJ2-7|NA|TRBV7-9|once
TGTGCCAGCAGCCCCGGAGTGGCGGGCGAGCAGTACTTC
CASSPGVAGEQYF
>TRBJ2-1|NA|TRBV29-1|NA
TGCAGCGTTGAAAGGGGGGACACCTACAATGAGCAGTTCTTC
CSVERGDTYNEQFF
>TRBJ2-2|NA|TRBV7-8|NA
TGTGCCAGCAGCTTAGTGTCTACAACGACCGGGGAGCTGTTTTTT
CASSLVSTTTGELFF
>TRBJ2-7|NA|TRBV28|few
TGTGCCAGCAGTCCCGGGACATCTTACGAGCAGTACTTC
CASSPGTSYEQYF
>TRBJ2-7|NA|TRBV7-9|NA
TGTGCCAGCAGCCCACGGACTGGACCTGACTACGAGCAGTACTTC
CASSPRTGPDYEQYF
>TRBJ1-1|TRBD1|TRBV4-2|NA
TGTGCCAGCAGCCAGCTCGGGACAGCTGAAGCTTTCTTT
CASSQLGTAEAFF
>TRBJ2-7|NA|TRBV7-2|NA
TGTGCCAGCAGCTCGGAGCGATACTACGAGCAGTACTTC
CASSSERYYEQYF
>TRBJ1-1|TRBD1|TRBV28|NA
TGTGCCAGCAGTCCGGGACAGGGAACTGAAGCTTTCTTT
CASSPGQGTEAFF
>TRBJ2-2|NA|TRBV7-8|NA
TGTGCCAGCAGCTCCCCACGGTGGGGTAACACCGGGGAGCTGTTTTTT
CASSSPRWGNTGELFF
>TRBJ2-7|NA|TRBV5-6|once
TGTGCCAGCAGTCCAGACCGGGACGCAACCTACGAGCAGTACTTC
CASSPDRDATYEQYF
>TRBJ2-1|NA|TRBV29-1|NA
TGCAGCGTTGAAGATGGTGGGGGTGAGCAGTTCTTC
CSVEDGGGEQFF
>TRBJ2-7|NA|TRBV5-1|NA
TGCGCCAGCAGCTTGGCCCGTTCAGACCAGACCTCCTACGAGCAGTACTTC
CASSLARSDQTSYEQYF
>TRBJ2-1|TRBD2|TRBV7-8|NA
TGTGCCAGCAGCCGCCCCCTGGGAGCGGGAGAGTCCAATGAGCAGTTCTTC
CASSRPLGAGESNEQFF
>TRBJ1-1|NA|TRBV6-1|NA
TGTGCCAGCAGCCCACCGGGGTGGGGGAACACTGAAGCTTTCTTT
CASSPPGWGNTEAFF
>TRBJ2-7|NA|TRBV7-9|NA
TGTGCCAGCAGCTTAGGGATCCTGGACGGTACCTACGAGCAGTACTTC
CASSLGILDGTYEQYF
>TRBJ2-2|NA|TRBV30|NA
TGTGCCTGGAGTGTCGGGCCAACCGGGGAGCTGTTTTTT
CAWSVGPTGELFF
>TRBJ2-2|TRBD2|TRBV25-1|NA
TGTGCCAGCAGTGAATATTTGACGGGAGGTTATTCCGGGGAGCTGTTTTTT
CASSEYLTGGYSGELFF
>TRBJ2-7|NA|TRBV6-1|NA
TGTGCCAGCAGTGATCCTATGACAAGGAGGATGGACGAGCAGTACTTC
CASSDPMTRRMDEQYF
>TRBJ2-1|NA|TRBV7-9|NA
TGTGCCAGCAGCGCTCCTAGTTACAATGAGCAGTTCTTC
CASSAPSYNEQFF
>TRBJ2-5|TRBD2|TRBV9|NA
TGTGCCAGCAGCGTTCCAGGGCGGGAGGGCGACAAAGAGTACCAAGAGACCCAGTACTTC
CASSVPGREGDKEYQETQYF
>TRBJ1-3|NA|TRBV6-6|NA
TGTGCCAGCAGTACAGTAGGGACTGGAAACACCATATATTTT
CASSTVGTGNTIYF
>TRBJ2-1|TRBD1|TRBV15|NA
TGTGCCACCAGCGGGACAGGTGCCTACAATGAGCAGTTCTTC
CATSGTGAYNEQFF
>TRBJ2-7|NA|TRBV27|NA
TGTGCCAGCAGTTTAGTCGGGGGTTCCTACGAGCAGTACTTC
CASSLVGGSYEQYF
>TRBJ1-1|NA|TRBV4-3|NA
TGCGCCAGCAGCCAACAGGGGACGGGCACTGAAGCTTTCTTT
CASSQQGTGTEAFF
>TRBJ1-5|TRBD1|TRBV27|NA
TGTGCCAGCGGGACAGGTTCTCAGCCCCAGCATTTT
CASGTGSQPQHF
>TRBJ1-4|NA|TRBV7-9|NA
TGTGCCAGCAGCACTGGACATCTCCCGAATGAAAAACTGTTTTTT
CASSTGHLPNEKLFF
>TRBJ1-2|TRBD1|TRBV7-9|once
TGTGCCAGCAGCAGACAGGGGGCGGGCTACACCTTC
CASSRQGAGYTF
>TRBJ2-1|NA|TRBV5-1|few
TGCGCCAGCAGCTTGGATAGTTCGCGGAGGGAGCAGTTCTTC
CASSLDSSRREQFF
>TRBJ1-1|NA|TRBV7-9|NA
TGTGCCAGCAGCTTAGTCCGGGGTGAAGCTTTCTTT
CASSLVRGEAFF
>TRBJ2-4|NA|TRBV30|NA
TGTGCCTGGAATCGATTACAGGGTCGTAGAAACATTCAGTACTTC
CAWNRLQGRRNIQYF